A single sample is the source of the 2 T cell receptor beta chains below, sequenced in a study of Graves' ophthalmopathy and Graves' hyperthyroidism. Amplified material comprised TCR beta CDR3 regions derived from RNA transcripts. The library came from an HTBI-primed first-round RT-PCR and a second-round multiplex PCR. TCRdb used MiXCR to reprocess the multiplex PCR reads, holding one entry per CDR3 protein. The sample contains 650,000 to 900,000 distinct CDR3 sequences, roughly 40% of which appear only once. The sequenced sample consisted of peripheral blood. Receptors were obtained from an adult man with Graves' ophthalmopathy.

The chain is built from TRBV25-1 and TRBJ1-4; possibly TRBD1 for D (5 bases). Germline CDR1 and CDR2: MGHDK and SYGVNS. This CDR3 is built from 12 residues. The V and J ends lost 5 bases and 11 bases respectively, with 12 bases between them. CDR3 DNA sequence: TGTGCCAGCAGTTTAGTGAGGGGCAAACTGTTTTTT. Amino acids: CASSLVRGKLFF.

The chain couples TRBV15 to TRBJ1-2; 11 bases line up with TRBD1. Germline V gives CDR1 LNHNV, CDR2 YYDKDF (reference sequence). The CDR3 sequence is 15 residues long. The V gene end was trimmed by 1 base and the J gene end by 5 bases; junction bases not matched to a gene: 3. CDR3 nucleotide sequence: TGTGCCACCAGCAGAGGGACAGGGGGCCGGTATGGCTACACCTTC. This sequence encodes CATSRGTGGRYGYTF.